The source of this T cell receptor (beta chain) is a study of cytomegalovirus exposure and HLA in healthy donors. Study as a whole: The 130 or so validation repertoires used the same platform as the approximately 620 first-cohort repertoires (as reported by a later analysis). Whole-study results and caveats: A later analysis found first-cohort TCR clusters tended to co-occur in the approximately 110 validation repertoires. In vitro data verified a few CMV-associated chains as specific for CMV antigens. The listing of 150 to 200 TCR beta chains classed them as cytomegalovirus-associated.

Profiled with immunoSEQ multiplex PCR; TCRdb holds only in-frame clones, not every one. The data contain 80,000 to 100,000 clones, about 90% of them singletons. This clone appeared once. What it binds is unknown. This clonotype originated in a man aged 18 to 35 in good health and CMV-seropositive. The sequencing sample was made of PBMCs.

The CDR3 spells CASSQRGTNTGELFF. CDR3 DNA: TGTGCCAGCAGTCAGCGCGGAACCAACACCGGGGAGCTGTTTTTT. The gene calls are TRBV2 and TRBJ2-2; D unclear. V lost 5 bases, J lost 2 bases, and 12 bases lay in between. The length of the CDR3 is 15 residues. CDR1 is SNHLY and CDR2 is FYNNEI in the germline V gene. Full variable domain (missing parts from reference TRBV2 and TRBJ2-2): EPEVTQTPSHQVTQMGQEVILRCVPISNHLYFYWYRQILGQKVEFLVSFYNNEISEKSEIFDDQFSVERPDGSNFTLKIRSTKLEDSAMYFCASSQRGTNTGELFFGEGSRLTVL.